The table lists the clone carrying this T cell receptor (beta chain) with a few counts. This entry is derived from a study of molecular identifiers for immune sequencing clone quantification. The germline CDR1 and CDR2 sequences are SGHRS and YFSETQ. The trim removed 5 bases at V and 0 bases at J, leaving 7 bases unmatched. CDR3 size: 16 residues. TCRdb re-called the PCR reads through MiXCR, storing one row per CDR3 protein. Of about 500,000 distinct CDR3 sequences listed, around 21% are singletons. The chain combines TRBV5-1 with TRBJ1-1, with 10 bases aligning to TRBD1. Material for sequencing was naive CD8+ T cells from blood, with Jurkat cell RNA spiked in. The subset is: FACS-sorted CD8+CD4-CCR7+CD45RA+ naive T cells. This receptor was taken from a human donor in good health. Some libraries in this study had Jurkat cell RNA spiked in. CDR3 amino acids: CASRRGTGVMNTEAFF. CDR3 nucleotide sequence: TGCGCCAGCAGACGAGGGACAGGGGTAATGAACACTGAAGCTTTCTTT.